Listed here are 29 T cell receptor beta chains from one sample, sequenced in a study of lung T cells in sarcoidosis with Löfgren's syndrome. TCRdb independently ran MiXCR on the reads; one entry per CDR3 protein. The sample lists about 2,300 distinct CDR3 sequences; under 25% were seen once. The sample comprised CD4+ T cells from bronchoalveolar lavage. These receptors originate from a human donor with sarcoidosis (Löfgren's syndrome or another form), or a control subject (not recorded which).

Points on this clonotype: One junction end disagrees with the germline gene, perhaps due to a read error. This chain links TRBV2 with TRBJ1-1; TRBD1 agrees at 11 bases. The V gene's germline CDR1 is SNHLY and CDR2 FYNNEI. The CDR3 runs to 15 residues. The CDR3 is CASSGTGGGRAEASF. The CDR3 DNA follows: TGTGCCAGCAGTGGGACAGGGGGCGGTAGGGCTGAAGCTTCCTTT.

Sample share makes this clonotype medium-sized. The chain links TRBV11-3 to TRBJ2-2; maybe TRBD2 (5 bases). Deletions cut 6 bases from V and 4 bases from J, with 6 bases between. The germline V gene has CDR1 SGHNT and CDR2 YENEEA. The CDR3 runs to 12 residues. CDR3 in amino acids: CASRTSTGELFF. Written as DNA, the CDR3 is TGTGCCAGCAGAACTAGCACCGGGGAGCTGTTTTTT.

This clonotype is judged medium-sized. The rearrangement joins TRBV19 to TRBJ2-1; D call uncertain. Per germline, CDR1 LNHDA and CDR2 SQIVND (reference sequence). V lost 3 bases to trimming and J lost 5 bases, with 14 bases between them. This CDR3 has 15 amino acids. Here the CDR3 reads CASSMGRTFDNEQFF. CDR3 nucleotide sequence: TGTGCCAGTAGTATGGGAAGAACCTTTGACAATGAGCAGTTCTTC.

By share, this clonotype counts as medium-sized. The J gene is TRBJ1-4, the V gene TRBV2, with 9 bases matching TRBD1. The junction had 2 bases not matched to a gene; V was cut back by 7 bases and J by 5 bases. CDR3 length: 13 residues. CDR1 is SNHLY and CDR2 is FYNNEI in the germline V gene. The CDR3 sequence: CASTGTGNEKLFF. CDR3 nucleotides: TGTGCCAGCACCGGGACAGGGAATGAAAAACTGTTTTTT.

This clonotype is labeled large. The rearrangement uses TRBV24-1 and TRBJ2-1, with D unclear. Germline lookup yields CDR1 KGHDR and CDR2 SFDVKD. The ends were cut back, 6 bases at V and 4 bases at J, with 9 bases in the middle. The CDR3 extends over 13 amino acids. The CDR3 sequence: CATSSPIYNEQFF. DNA of the CDR3: TGTGCCACCAGTAGCCCGATTTACAATGAGCAGTTCTTC.

In this sample, this clonotype turned up many times. The chain combines TRBV18 with TRBJ1-2; 7 positions agree with TRBD1. The CDR3 covers 14 residues. V trimming: 4 bases; J trimming: 6 bases; junction bases outside the gene matches: 8. Germline V gene lookup returns CDR1 KGHSH and CDR2 LQKENI. CDR3 amino acids: CASSLPDRVNGYTF. The CDR3, as DNA: TGTGCCAGCTCACTGCCCGACAGGGTGAATGGCTACACCTTC.

As for this clonotype: This may be a read error: a much more frequent sequence differs by one nucleotide. The J gene is TRBJ1-1, the V gene TRBV18; TRBD1 is a possible D gene (6 bases). The CDR3 totals 14 residues. In germline, CDR1 is KGHSH, CDR2 LQKENI. Here the CDR3 reads CASSPQGGNTGAFF. The CDR3 coding sequence is TGTGCCAGCTCACCACAGGGGGGGAACACTGGAGCTTTCTTT. The full variable domain, in which reference TRBV18 and TRBJ1-1 provide the parts outside the CDR3, is NAGVMQNPRHLVRRRGQEARLRCSPMKGHSHVYWYRQLPEEGLKFMVYLQKENIIDESGMPKERFSAEFPKEGPSILRIQQVVRGDSAAYFCASSPQGGNTGAFFGQGTRLTVV.

This clonotype is medium-sized by share. The J gene is TRBJ2-1, the V gene TRBV7-9, with D possibly TRBD2 on 5 matching bases. The CDR3 runs to 12 residues. Trimming shortened V by 1 base and J by 9 bases, and 7 bases separated the two germline ends. Germline V gene lookup returns CDR1 SEHNR and CDR2 FQNEAQ (reference sequence). Here the CDR3 DNA reads TGTGCCAGCAGCTTAGTGGCGGGTGAGCAGTTCTTC. As protein: CASSLVAGEQFF.

This clonotype is hyperexpanded. The genes are TRBV20-1 and TRBJ2-1; 8 bases map to TRBD2. J gave up 7 bases and V 6 bases, and 23 bases lay outside the gene matches. Germline CDR1 reads DFQATT; CDR2 reads SNEGSKA (reference sequence). The CDR3 is 18 residues long. The CDR3 sequence: CSAQGLVAVSVTINEQFF. The CDR3 bases are TGCAGTGCCCAGGGACTAGTGGCAGTGTCCGTCACTATTAATGAGCAGTTCTTC.

This clonotype was detected many times. The chain carries TRBV5-1 and TRBJ2-1, with TRBD2 identical over 7 bases. The CDR3 sequence is 13 residues long. Germline CDR1 reads SGHRS; CDR2 reads YFSETQ. Unmatched junction bases numbered 17, after V lost 10 bases and J lost 13 bases. CDR3 amino acids: CASAWGIAGDQFF. CDR3 in DNA: TGCGCCTCAGCATGGGGGATCGCGGGAGACCAGTTCTTC.

By share, this clonotype ranks as medium-sized. CDR3: CASSIISRQPQHF. DNA of the CDR3: TGTGCCAGTAGTATTATCTCGCGACAGCCCCAGCATTTT. V usage is TRBV19 and J usage is TRBJ1-5; no clear D. The CDR3 loop spans 13 amino acids. The germline gives CDR1 LNHDA, CDR2 SQIVND (reference sequence). Trimming stripped 3 bases from V and 7 bases from J, with 10 bases between.

In its sample, this clonotype ranks as large. The chain combines TRBV2 with TRBJ1-5; D not certain. The CDR3 extends over 12 amino acids. The germline V and J ends were trimmed by 6 bases and 6 bases, with 9 bases remaining between them. Germline V lookup: CDR1 SNHLY, CDR2 FYNNEI. The DNA for the CDR3 is TGTGCCAGCAGCCAGGAGGGTCAGCCCCAGCATTTT. It encodes CASSQEGQPQHF.

By sample share, this clonotype is large. The chain uses TRBV6-6 and TRBJ2-1; D remains unclear. Trimming pared 0 bases from V and 0 bases from J, leaving 12 bases between. The CDR3 is 17 amino acids. Germline CDR1 MNHNY, CDR2 SVGAGI (reference sequence). CDR3 protein: CASSYSFLPSSYNEQFF. The DNA for the CDR3 is TGTGCCAGCAGTTACTCGTTTCTACCCAGCTCCTACAATGAGCAGTTCTTC.

With regard to this clonotype: The junction differs from germline at one of its ends, possibly a read error. The gene calls are TRBV4-2 and TRBJ2-3; D perhaps matches TRBD1 (5 bases). CDR1 is LGHNA, CDR2 YNFKEQ, per germline. This CDR3 comprises 14 residues. The CDR3 DNA follows: TGTGCCTGCAGCCAAGAAAGGGGCACTGATACGCAGTATTTT. It encodes CACSQERGTDTQYF.

Notes on this clonotype: It may be a read error: a sequence one base away is much more abundant. V is TRBV19 and J is TRBJ2-1, with D tentatively TRBD1 or TRBD2 (6 bases each). The germline gives CDR1 LNHDA, CDR2 SQIVND (reference sequence). V was pared by 5 bases and J by 12 bases, with 17 bases between. CDR3 size: 13 residues. This chain's CDR3 is CASSYFRGGGQFF. As DNA, the CDR3 is TGTGCCAGTAGTTACTTCAGGGGAGGTGGGCAGTTCTTC.

This clonotype is medium-sized (0.01 to 0.1%) by share. One end of the junction varies from germline; a read error may be responsible. The chain recombines TRBV2 with TRBJ1-6; the D gene is possibly TRBD1 (5 bases). Germline V gives CDR1 SNHLY, CDR2 FYNNEI. The CDR3 is made up of 13 amino acids. CDR3 in amino acids: CASEIDIGQTSEF. Written as DNA, the CDR3 is TGTGCCAGCGAAATCGATATTGGACAAACTAGCGAATTT.

This clonotype is classed as large. The gene calls are TRBV6-1 and TRBJ2-3; D is undetermined. Germline V gene data show CDR1 as MNHNS and CDR2 as SASEGT. This CDR3 has 13 residues. Trimming cost V 6 bases and J 2 bases, with 9 bases left between them. The CDR3 loop is CASSRLLTDTQYF. CDR3 bases: TGTGCCAGCAGCCGGCTTCTCACAGATACGCAGTATTTT.

There are many counts of this clonotype. The CDR3 region is CASSRPTGRTNTGELFF. The CDR3 region has the DNA TGTGCCAGCTCACGCCCGACAGGCCGCACGAACACCGGGGAGCTGTTTTTT. This chain joins TRBV18 and TRBJ2-2; a weak D match, TRBD1 (6 bases). Per germline, CDR1 KGHSH and CDR2 LQKENI. V was clipped by 4 bases and J by 0 bases, with 15 bases between them. The CDR3 sequence is 17 residues long. The variable domain in full, completed from reference TRBV18 and TRBJ2-2, reads NAGVMQNPRHLVRRRGQEARLRCSPMKGHSHVYWYRQLPEEGLKFMVYLQKENIIDESGMPKERFSAEFPKEGPSILRIQQVVRGDSAAYFCASSRPTGRTNTGELFFGEGSRLTVL.

Turning to this clonotype: A read error may produce the germline difference seen at one junction end. The chain couples TRBV20-1 to TRBJ2-3; D is perhaps TRBD1 or TRBD2 (5 bases each). This CDR3 is 13 amino acids long. In germline, CDR1 is DFQATT, CDR2 SNEGSKA (reference sequence). The CDR3 is CSARLHSTGTQYF. CDR3 in DNA: TGCAGTGCGAGACTACATAGCACAGGTACGCAGTATTTT.

This clonotype appeared a few times. A much larger clone sits a single nucleotide away, making a read error possible. CDR3 loop: CASSPGTGAGNEQFF. The CDR3 nucleotides are TGCGCCAGCAGCCCCGGGACAGGGGCTGGGAATGAGCAGTTCTTC. J is TRBJ2-1 and V is TRBV5-1; 10 positions agree with TRBD1. The CDR3 loop spans 15 amino acids. Germline assignment: CDR1 SGHRS and CDR2 YFSETQ. With 4 bases clipped from V and 7 bases from J, the junction kept 8 bases outside the gene matches.

Points on this clonotype: The junction differs from germline at one of its ends, possibly a read error. The chain links TRBV18 to TRBJ1-1, with D unresolved. CDR3 size: 14 residues. CDR1 KGHSH and CDR2 LQKENI come from the germline V gene. The CDR3 region is CASPPKSSGPEAFF. The CDR3 DNA follows: TGTGCCAGCCCACCAAAAAGTTCCGGTCCGGAAGCTTTCTTT.

There are many counts of this clonotype. The chain has TRBV19 and TRBJ2-7; tentatively, D is TRBD2 (6 bases). The CDR3 has 15 residues. Trimming pared 4 bases from V and 3 bases from J, leaving 16 bases between. Germline V gives CDR1 LNHDA, CDR2 SQIVND (reference sequence). The CDR3 nucleotides are TGTGCCAGTAGTAGCGGGACCACCAAAATCTACGAGCAGTACTTC. This gives the protein CASSSGTTKIYEQYF.

The table lists this clonotype with a few counts. This CDR3 is missing its conserved last phenylalanine or tryptophan, likely due to a read error. Because the CDR3's place on the DNA is in doubt, the DNA is left out and the CDR3 is given as listed by TCRdb. This chain uses TRBV2 with TRBJ1-2; TRBD1 was called by the table and not checked on the DNA. A total of 12 residues make up the CDR3, ends included. CDR1 is SNHLY and CDR2 is FYNNEI in the germline V gene. CDR3 residues: CATLSRRYGCTL.

This clonotype showed up just once. The junction differs from germline at one of its ends, possibly a read error. The chain couples TRBV7-6 to TRBJ1-3; maybe TRBD1 (5 bases). Germline CDR1 and CDR2: SGHVS and FNYEAQ. The CDR3 totals 17 residues. The DNA of the CDR3 is TGTGCCAGCAACGGCAGGGTCCGCCCTACCTCTGGAAACCCCATATATTTT. It yields the protein CASNGRVRPTSGNPIYF.

The V call is TRBV3-1, the J call TRBJ2-7; no clear D gene. Germline V gene data show CDR1 as LGHDT and CDR2 as YNNKEL (reference sequence). V lost 4 bases and J lost 0, with 4 bases in between. The CDR3 contains 12 residues. CDR3 DNA sequence: TGTGCCAGCAGCCCCTCCTCCTACGAGCAGTACTTC. It is translated as CASSPSSYEQYF.

A note on this clonotype: A much bigger clone sits one base away, suggesting this may be a read error. This chain joins TRBV5-1 and TRBJ2-3; 10 bases agree with TRBD2. Germline V lookup: CDR1 SGHRS, CDR2 YFSETQ. The CDR3 totals 15 residues. The CDR3 reads CTSSSSGSGTDTQYF. The DNA for the CDR3 is TGCACCAGCAGCTCTAGCGGGAGTGGCACAGATACGCAGTATTTT.

This clonotype was observed at least ten times. The chain recombines TRBV3-1 with TRBJ1-1; 7 bases line up with TRBD1. The V gene's germline CDR1 is LGHDT and CDR2 YNNKEL (reference sequence). The CDR3 runs 13 residues. The ends lost 5 bases at V and 11 bases at J; junction bases unmatched: 11. In nucleotides, the CDR3 is TGTGCCAGCAGCGGGGCAGGGGGTCTTGGGGCTTTCTTT. It encodes CASSGAGGLGAFF.

The chain uses TRBV18 and TRBJ1-6; D is possibly TRBD1 (5 bases). V was pared by 2 bases and J by 7 bases, with 12 bases between. Looked up from germline, CDR1 is KGHSH and CDR2 is LQKENI. This CDR3 is built from 15 residues. CDR3 coding DNA: TGTGCCAGCTCACCAAGCGCAGGGATCAATTCACCCCTCCACTTT. This encodes CASSPSAGINSPLHF. The full variable domain, its missing parts supplied by reference TRBV18 and TRBJ1-6, is NAGVMQNPRHLVRRRGQEARLRCSPMKGHSHVYWYRQLPEEGLKFMVYLQKENIIDESGMPKERFSAEFPKEGPSILRIQQVVRGDSAAYFCASSPSAGINSPLHFGNGTRLTVT.

Notes on this clonotype: Being one base from a much bigger clone, this may be a read error. The rearrangement links TRBV11-2 to TRBJ2-7; D ambiguous. There are 13 residues in the CDR3. Germline V gene lookup returns CDR1 SGHAT and CDR2 FQNNGV. CDR3 nucleotide sequence: TGTGCCAGCAGCTTAAGTGCCTTTTACGAGCAGTGCTTC. Amino acid sequence: CASSLSAFYEQCF.